These 26 T cell receptor beta chains were sequenced from one sample in a study of blood T cell repertoires in COVID-19. Sequencing was performed with immunoSEQ multiplex PCR; in TCRdb, only in-frame clones are kept and a portion is missing. Of roughly 250,000 clones detected, 80% to 90% appear once; the ten largest clones hold 2% to 3%. Sequencing was performed on peripheral blood. Receptor source: a woman aged 45-60 years with acute or convalescent COVID-19.

In DNA, the CDR3 is TGTGCCAGCTCAGAGAGTATAGTCAATGAGCAGTTCTTC. This sequence encodes CASSESIVNEQFF. The rearrangement uses TRBV18 and TRBJ2-1; no clear D gene. Germline-derived CDR1 and CDR2 are KGHSH and LQKENI. This CDR3 has 13 amino acids. The V and J ends lost 5 bases and 6 bases respectively, with 11 bases between them.

This rearrangement joins TRBV28 to TRBJ2-2; D is ambiguous. CDR1 is MDHEN and CDR2 is SYDVKM in the germline V gene. This CDR3 is 16 amino acids long. V was cut by 3 bases and J by 4 bases, with 15 bases left in between. This CDR3 is CASSFVSASGTGELFF. The DNA for the CDR3 is TGTGCCAGCAGTTTCGTCTCCGCGTCAGGCACCGGGGAGCTGTTTTTT.

The rearrangement links TRBV11-2 to TRBJ1-6; possibly TRBD1 for D (5 bases). CDR1 SGHAT and CDR2 FQNNGV come from the germline V gene. This CDR3 comprises 16 residues. Trimming cost V 3 bases and J 4 bases, with 13 bases left between them. CDR3 amino acids: CASSFNVGTYNSPLHF. In DNA form, the CDR3 reads TGTGCCAGCAGCTTTAACGTAGGGACTTATAATTCACCCCTCCACTTT.

This chain joins TRBV11-1 and TRBJ1-4; TRBD1 might be the D (6 bases). The V end lost 4 bases, the J end lost 6 bases, and 18 bases lay between the germline ends. CDR1 and CDR2 (germline): SGHAT, FQDESV (reference sequence). CDR3 size: 16 residues. The CDR3 coding sequence is TGTGCCAGCAGCTCTCCAAGACCGGGACAAGATGAAAAACTGTTTTTT. It codes for CASSSPRPGQDEKLFF.

This chain uses TRBV27 with TRBJ2-4; D is undetermined. V was clipped by 0 bases and J by 2 bases, with 11 bases between them. The germline CDR1 and CDR2 sequences are MNHEY and SMNVEV (reference sequence). The CDR3 loop spans 16 amino acids. The CDR3 reads CASSLSPDRTKNIQYF. The CDR3 nucleotides are TGTGCCAGCAGTTTATCCCCCGATAGAACCAAAAACATTCAGTACTTC.

The chain combines TRBV18 with TRBJ2-7, with D possibly TRBD1 on 6 matching bases. V lost 0 bases and J 7 bases, leaving 13 bases between the germline ends. The germline CDR1 and CDR2 sequences are KGHSH and LQKENI. CDR3 length equals 14 residues. CDR3 nucleotide sequence: TGTGCCAGCTCACCACCCAACAGGGCGCGTGAGCAGTACTTC. Residues: CASSPPNRAREQYF. Supplemented by reference TRBV18 and TRBJ2-7, the full variable domain reads NAGVMQNPRHLVRRRGQEARLRCSPMKGHSHVYWYRQLPEEGLKFMVYLQKENIIDESGMPKERFSAEFPKEGPSILRIQQVVRGDSAAYFCASSPPNRAREQYFGPGTRLTVT.

Comment on this clone: Compared with germline, one end of the junction differs, possibly owing to a read error. The chain joins TRBV19 to TRBJ1-5; 8 positions agree with TRBD1. The germline CDR1 and CDR2 sequences are LNHDA and SQIVND (reference sequence). There are 15 residues in the CDR3. In DNA, the CDR3 is TGTGCCAGTTGTATTAGGACAGGGAGAAATGATCCCCAGCATTTT. Its protein is CASCIRTGRNDPQHF.

This chain joins TRBV5-1 and TRBJ1-4; D may be TRBD1 (5 bases). Trimming took off 3 bases at V and 0 bases at J, with 9 bases between the two ends. Germline loops: CDR1 SGHRS, CDR2 YFSETQ. This CDR3 has 15 residues. For the CDR3, the DNA is TGCGCCAGCAGCTCAACAGGTTCAACTAATGAAAAACTGTTTTTT. Translation gives CASSSTGSTNEKLFF. Full variable domain (remainder filled in from reference TRBV5-1 and TRBJ1-4): KAGVTQTPRYLIKTRGQQVTLSCSPISGHRSVSWYQQTPGQGLQFLFEYFSETQRNKGNFPGRFSGRQFSNSRSEMNVSTLELGDSALYLCASSSTGSTNEKLFFGSGTQLSVL.

The rearrangement uses TRBV5-4 and TRBJ2-7; perhaps TRBD1 as D (9 bases). The V gene lost 2 bases and the J gene lost 1 base, with 19 bases spanning the gap. Looked up from germline, CDR1 is SGHNT and CDR2 is YYREEE (reference sequence). There are 17 residues in the CDR3. DNA of the CDR3: TGTGCCAGCAGCTTTGGGCCGGGAGGGACAGGGTCCTACGAGCAGTACTTC. Protein: CASSFGPGGTGSYEQYF.

This clone is a singleton in its sample. V gene TRBV5-4 combines with J gene TRBJ1-2; 9 positions match TRBD1. The CDR3 spans 15 residues. Per germline, CDR1 SGHNT and CDR2 YYREEE (reference sequence). The ends lost 3 bases at V and 6 bases at J; junction bases unmatched: 9. Here the CDR3 reads CASSSGQGWADGYTF. The CDR3 DNA is TGTGCCAGCAGCTCCGGACAGGGGTGGGCCGATGGCTACACCTTC.

This sequence joins TRBV9 and TRBJ2-1; 12 positions agree with TRBD2. With V trimmed by 4 bases and J by 2 bases, 16 bases remained unmatched. This CDR3 region has 20 residues. CDR1 and CDR2 from the germline V gene are SGDLS and YYNGEE. This CDR3 reads CASSTTLGTSGLNAYNEQFF. The DNA for the CDR3 is TGTGCCAGCAGCACCACCTTGGGGACTAGCGGGTTGAATGCCTACAATGAGCAGTTCTTC.

The genes are TRBV28 and TRBJ2-7; the D gene is possibly TRBD2 (6 bases). The CDR3 is 14 residues long. Germline values: CDR1 MDHEN, CDR2 SYDVKM. Trimming stripped 4 bases from V and 3 bases from J, with 13 bases between. CDR3 in amino acids: CASSSPGLRYEQYF. CDR3 coding DNA: TGTGCCAGCAGTTCCCCGGGACTTCGCTACGAGCAGTACTTC.

The chain recombines TRBV12-3 or TRBV12-4 with TRBJ1-2, with TRBD1 as a possible D gene (6 bases). V was pared by 5 bases and J by 7 bases, with 14 bases between. The CDR3 is 13 residues long. CDR3 sequence reads: CASSRTGWRGYTF. CDR3 coding DNA: TGTGCCAGCAGTAGAACAGGGTGGCGTGGCTACACCTTC.

In regard to this clone: The same CDR3 arises from other DNA sequences in this sample as well. The CDR3, as DNA: TGTGCCAGCAGTGCCCTCTTGAACACTGAAGCTTTCTTT. This translates into CASSALLNTEAFF. The chain recombines TRBV6-4 with TRBJ1-1; D not resolved. Germline-derived CDR1 and CDR2 are MRHNA and SNTAGT. V lost 4 bases to trimming and J lost 0 bases, with 6 bases between them. The CDR3 consists of 13 residues.

As DNA, the CDR3 is TGTGCTAGTGGTATGGACAGTTCCTACGAGCAGTACTTC. Protein product: CASGMDSSYEQYF. The J gene is TRBJ2-7, the V gene TRBV12-5; TRBD1 might be the D (6 bases). The CDR3 is 13 amino acids. Germline loops: CDR1 LGHNT, CDR2 FRNRAP. Trimming took off 5 bases at V and 1 base at J, with 9 bases between the two ends.

The V and J genes are TRBV4-2 and TRBJ2-5; 7 bases align to TRBD2. There are 17 residues in the CDR3. V lost 0 bases and J lost 5; bases outside the gene matches: 12. Per germline, CDR1 LGHNA and CDR2 YNFKEQ. CDR3 region: CASSQDGGGAVGETQYF. CDR3 DNA: TGTGCCAGCAGCCAAGACGGGGGAGGGGCCGTAGGGGAGACCCAGTACTTC.

This sequence joins TRBV29-1 and TRBJ2-1, with TRBD2 identical over 8 bases. The CDR3 totals 13 residues. Germline lookup yields CDR1 SQVTM and CDR2 ANQGSEA. Trimming removed 8 bases from V and 10 bases from J; junction bases left unmatched: 13. The CDR3, as DNA: TGCAGCCATCGGGGACTAGTGACCCGGGAGCAGTTCTTC. Translated, it gives CSHRGLVTREQFF.

The genes are TRBV4-2 and TRBJ2-1, with 7 bases lining up with TRBD2. From germline, CDR1 is LGHNA and CDR2 YNFKEQ. With V trimmed by 0 bases and J by 4 bases, 6 bases remained unmatched. This CDR3 region has 16 residues. The CDR3 sequence: CASSQDLSGWYNEQFF. CDR3 nucleotides: TGTGCCAGCAGCCAAGATCTTAGCGGGTGGTACAATGAGCAGTTCTTC.

The chain employs TRBV19 and TRBJ2-4, with D unclear. This CDR3 region has 15 residues. The V gene's germline CDR1 is LNHDA and CDR2 SQIVND (reference sequence). Trimming left V 7 bases short and J 2 bases short, with 15 bases between. This CDR3 reads CASNSPPPSKNIQYF. Written as DNA, the CDR3 is TGTGCCAGTAACTCTCCCCCCCCCTCCAAAAACATTCAGTACTTC.

The chain has TRBV2 and TRBJ1-1; 9 nucleotides line up with TRBD1. CDR1 and CDR2 (germline): SNHLY, FYNNEI. The CDR3 loop spans 13 amino acids. V dropped 4 bases and J dropped 4; count of bases not matched to a gene: 1. The CDR3, as DNA: TGTGCCAGCAGTGGGACAGGGGTCACTGAAGCTTTCTTT. Translation: CASSGTGVTEAFF.

The chain joins TRBV11-3 to TRBJ2-2; 7 bases are shared with TRBD1. The CDR3 has 14 amino acids. J gave up 5 bases and V 3 bases, and 3 bases lay outside the gene matches. CDR1 and CDR2 from the germline V gene are SGHNT and YENEEA. The CDR3 reads CASSFGRGTGELFF. The CDR3 coding sequence is TGTGCCAGCAGCTTCGGCAGGGGGACCGGGGAGCTGTTTTTT.

This chain connects TRBV28 to TRBJ1-2; 9 positions match TRBD1. The germline V gene encodes CDR1 MDHEN and CDR2 SYDVKM. CDR3 size: 13 residues. V was pared by 2 bases and J by 6 bases, with 1 base of the junction left unmatched. The CDR3 bases are TGTGCCAGCAGTTTAAGGGACAGGGATGGCTACACCTTC. Protein: CASSLRDRDGYTF.

The J gene is TRBJ2-1, the V gene TRBV29-1, with D possibly being TRBD1 (6 bases). With 0 bases removed from V and 0 bases from J, the gap between germline ends came to 15 bases. The CDR3 is 17 amino acids. Germline V gene data show CDR1 as SQVTM and CDR2 as ANQGSEA. CDR3 nucleotide sequence: TGCAGCGTTGAAGATTCTCGGACAGTGAGCTCCTACAATGAGCAGTTCTTC. This sequence encodes CSVEDSRTVSSYNEQFF.

This chain joins TRBV2 and TRBJ2-3, with 10 nucleotides matching TRBD1. The CDR3 consists of 18 residues. V lost 3 bases to trimming and J lost 2 bases; unmatched junction nucleotides: 11. The germline gives CDR1 SNHLY, CDR2 FYNNEI. The CDR3 coding sequence is TGTGCCAGCAGTGATAACCCCTACGGGACAGGGGACACAGATACGCAGTATTTT. Translation: CASSDNPYGTGDTDTQYF.

The V call is TRBV20-1, the J call TRBJ1-2; D call uncertain. The V gene's germline CDR1 is DFQATT and CDR2 SNEGSKA (reference sequence). The CDR3 is 10 residues long. V lost 6 bases and J 5 bases, leaving 7 bases between the germline ends. Written as DNA, the CDR3 is TGCAGTGCACTTTCATATGGCTACACCTTC. Its protein product is CSALSYGYTF.

There are many counts of this clone. CDR3 nucleotides: TGCGCCAGCAGGCCAACTAGCGGGAGATGGAGTGAGCAGTTCTTC. The encoded protein is CASRPTSGRWSEQFF. The chain links TRBV4-1 to TRBJ2-1; 11 nucleotides match TRBD2. There are 15 residues in the CDR3. V was clipped by 6 bases and J by 9 bases; unmatched bases: 10. Per the germline V gene, CDR1 is MGHRA and CDR2 is YSYEKL.